This T cell receptor beta chain was recorded in a study of blood T cell repertoires in COVID-19. In the authors' methods: The assay estimated nucleated cells by amplifying reference gene primers. Here immunoSEQ multiplex PCR was the method, and the copy in TCRdb shows in-frame clones only, minus some. V and J calls and clone size follow that table, whereas D and trimming were derived from the DNA. The repertoire holds 110,000 to 150,000 clones, 80% to 90% seen once, with approximately 4.3% in the top ten. The source is a man aged 50-60 years who had recovered from COVID-19. Source material: PBMCs or T cells enriched from blood (not recorded which).

The DNA for the CDR3 is TGCGCCAGCAGGACGGGGGGCGATGCACGCTCTGGGGCCAACGTCCTGACTTTC. As protein: CASRTGGDARSGANVLTF. The V and J genes are TRBV5-1 and TRBJ2-6; possible D gene TRBD2, 7 bases. Germline V gene data show CDR1 as SGHRS and CDR2 as YFSETQ. Trimming removed 5 bases from V and 0 bases from J, with 18 bases in between. The CDR3 is 18 amino acids.